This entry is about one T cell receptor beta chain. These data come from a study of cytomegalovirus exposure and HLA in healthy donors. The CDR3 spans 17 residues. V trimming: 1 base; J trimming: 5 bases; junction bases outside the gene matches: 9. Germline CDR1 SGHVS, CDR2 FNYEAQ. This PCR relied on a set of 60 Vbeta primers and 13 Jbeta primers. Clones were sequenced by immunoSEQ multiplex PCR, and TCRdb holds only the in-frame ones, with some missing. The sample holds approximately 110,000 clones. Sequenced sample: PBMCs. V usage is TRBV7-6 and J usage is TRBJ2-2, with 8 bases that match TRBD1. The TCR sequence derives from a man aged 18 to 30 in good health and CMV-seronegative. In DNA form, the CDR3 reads TGTGCCAGCAGCTTAGAGACAGGGGCGCTAGGGACCGGGGAGCTGTTTTTT. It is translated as CASSLETGALGTGELFF. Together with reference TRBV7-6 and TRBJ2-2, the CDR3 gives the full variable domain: GAGVSQSPRYKVTKRGQDVALRCDPISGHVSLYWYRQALGQGPEFLTYFNYEAQQDKSGLPNDRFSAERPEGSISTLTIQRTEQRDSAMYRCASSLETGALGTGELFFGEGSRLTVL.